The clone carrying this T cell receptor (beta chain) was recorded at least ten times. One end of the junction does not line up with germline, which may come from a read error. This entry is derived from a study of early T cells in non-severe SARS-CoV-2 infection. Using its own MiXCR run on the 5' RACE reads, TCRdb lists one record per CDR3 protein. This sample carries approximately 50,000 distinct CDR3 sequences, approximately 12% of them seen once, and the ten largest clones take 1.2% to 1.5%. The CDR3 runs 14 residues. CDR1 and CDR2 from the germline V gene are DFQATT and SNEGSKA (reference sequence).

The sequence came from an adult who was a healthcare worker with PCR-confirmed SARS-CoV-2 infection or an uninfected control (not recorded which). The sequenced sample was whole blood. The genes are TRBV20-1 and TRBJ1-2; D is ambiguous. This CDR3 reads CSVRSIGANYGYTF. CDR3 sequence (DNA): TGCAGTGTTAGAAGTATCGGAGCTAACTATGGCTACACCTTC.